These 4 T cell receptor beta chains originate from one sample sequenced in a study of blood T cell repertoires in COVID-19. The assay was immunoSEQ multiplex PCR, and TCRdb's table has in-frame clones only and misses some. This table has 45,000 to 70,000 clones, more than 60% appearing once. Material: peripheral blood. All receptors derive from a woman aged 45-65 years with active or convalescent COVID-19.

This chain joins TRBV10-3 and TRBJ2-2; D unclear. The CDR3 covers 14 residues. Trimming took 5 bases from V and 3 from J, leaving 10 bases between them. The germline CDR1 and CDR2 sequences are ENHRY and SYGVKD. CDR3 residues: CAISLQRDTGELFF. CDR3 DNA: TGTGCCATCAGTCTCCAACGGGACACCGGGGAGCTGTTTTTT.

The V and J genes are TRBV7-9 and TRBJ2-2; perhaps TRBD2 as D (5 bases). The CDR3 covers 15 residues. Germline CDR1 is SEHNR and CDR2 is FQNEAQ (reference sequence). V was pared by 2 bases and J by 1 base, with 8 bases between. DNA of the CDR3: TGTGCCAGCAGCTTACATGGAGGGAACACCGGGGAGCTGTTTTTT. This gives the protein CASSLHGGNTGELFF.

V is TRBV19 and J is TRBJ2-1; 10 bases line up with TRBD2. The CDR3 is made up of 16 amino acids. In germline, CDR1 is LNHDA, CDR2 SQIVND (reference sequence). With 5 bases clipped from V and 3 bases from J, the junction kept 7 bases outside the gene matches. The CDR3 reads CASSHGLAVLYNEQFF. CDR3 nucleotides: TGTGCCAGTAGTCACGGACTAGCGGTTCTCTACAATGAGCAGTTCTTC. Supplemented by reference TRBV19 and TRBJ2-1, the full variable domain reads DGGITQSPKYLFRKEGQNVTLSCEQNLNHDAMYWYRQDPGQGLRLIYYSQIVNDFQKGDIAEGYSVSREKKESFPLTVTSAQKNPTAFYLCASSHGLAVLYNEQFFGPGTRLTVL.

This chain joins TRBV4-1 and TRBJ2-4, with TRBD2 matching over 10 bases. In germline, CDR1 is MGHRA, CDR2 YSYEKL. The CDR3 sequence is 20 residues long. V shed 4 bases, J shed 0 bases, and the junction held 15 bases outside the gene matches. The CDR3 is CASSRLSSGRRTLAKNIQYF. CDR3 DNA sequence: TGCGCCAGCAGCCGCCTATCTAGCGGGAGAAGGACCTTAGCCAAAAACATTCAGTACTTC.